This T cell receptor beta chain was profiled in a study of cytomegalovirus exposure and HLA in healthy donors. Study-level results: Later findings reportedly placed an Asian-associated ancestry cluster below the roughly 700-donor mean for N-insertions. Some V segments could not be told apart, so they were left out, TRBV6-2 and TRBV6-3 among them. HLA alleles showed associations with 15,000 to 20,000 TCR beta sequences in a later analysis, at a 0.05 false discovery rate.

Unrecorded immune exposures were likely, despite nominal health at sampling. Researchers ran the PCR with 60 Vbeta and 13 Jbeta primers. TCRdb keeps only in-frame clones here, not all; method: immunoSEQ multiplex PCR. This table has 80,000 to 100,000 clones, approximately 81% appearing once. On this clone itself: Its target is unknown.

The germline CDR1 and CDR2 sequences are SGHTA and FQGTGA. The CDR3 covers 15 residues. V shed 2 bases and J shed 1 base, with 10 bases lying between them. The rearrangement uses TRBV7-3 and TRBJ2-3, with TRBD2 as a possible D gene (7 bases). The sequence came from a male donor in good health and CMV-seropositive. The sample was PBMCs. The CDR3 nucleotides read TGTGCCAGCAGCTTAGCCGGGGGGCGCACAGATACGCAGTATTTT. Its translation is CASSLAGGRTDTQYF. The whole variable domain, filled in from reference TRBV7-3 and TRBJ2-3, reads GAGVSQTPSNKVTEKGKYVELRCDPISGHTALYWYRQSLGQGPEFLIYFQGTGAADDSGLPNDRFFAVRPEGSVSTLKIQRTERGDSAVYLCASSLAGGRTDTQYFGPGTRLTVL.